This T cell receptor beta chain was identified in a study of long-term antiretroviral therapy in people with HIV. The immunoSEQ assay was v3.0, run at survey level. Clones were sequenced by immunoSEQ multiplex PCR, and TCRdb holds only the in-frame ones, with some missing. Of around 30,000 clones in the sample, 94% were seen once. The germline V gene encodes CDR1 SGDLS and CDR2 YYNGEE. The CDR3 loop spans 15 amino acids. The V segment lost 0 bases and the J segment 2 bases; nucleotides outside the gene matches: 3. The V gene is TRBV9, the J gene TRBJ2-3; 7 bases map to TRBD2. This clonotype was obtained from a man in his fifties or sixties with HIV. Source: unsorted PBMCs, taken about 7.2 years after starting antiretroviral therapy. The CDR3 loop reads CASSVAGGYTDTQYF. CDR3 coding DNA: TGTGCCAGCAGCGTAGCCGGGGGGTACACAGATACGCAGTATTTT.